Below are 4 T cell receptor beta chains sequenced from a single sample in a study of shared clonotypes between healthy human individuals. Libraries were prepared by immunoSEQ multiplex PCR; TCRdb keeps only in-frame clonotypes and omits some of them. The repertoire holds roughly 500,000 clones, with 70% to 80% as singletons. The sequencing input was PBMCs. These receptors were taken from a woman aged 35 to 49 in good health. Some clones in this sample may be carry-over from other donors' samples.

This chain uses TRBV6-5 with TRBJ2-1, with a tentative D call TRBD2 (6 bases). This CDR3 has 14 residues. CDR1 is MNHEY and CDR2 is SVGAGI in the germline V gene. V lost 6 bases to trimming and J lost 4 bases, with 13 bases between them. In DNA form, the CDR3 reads TGTGCCAGCAGGGAGGCTAGCGAATACAATGAGCAGTTCTTC. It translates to CASREASEYNEQFF.

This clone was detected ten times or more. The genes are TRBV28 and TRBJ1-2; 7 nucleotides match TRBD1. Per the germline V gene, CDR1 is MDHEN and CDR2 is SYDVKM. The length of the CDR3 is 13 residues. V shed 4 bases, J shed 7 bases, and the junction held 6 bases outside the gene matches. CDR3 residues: CASSYLTGFGYTF. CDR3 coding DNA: TGTGCCAGCAGTTACCTGACAGGGTTTGGCTACACCTTC.

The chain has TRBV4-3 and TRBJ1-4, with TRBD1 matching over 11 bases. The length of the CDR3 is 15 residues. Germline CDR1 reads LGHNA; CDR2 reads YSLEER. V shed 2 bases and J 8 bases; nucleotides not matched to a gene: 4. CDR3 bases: TGCGCCAGCAGCCAATTGGGACAGGGGGGGGAAAAACTGTTTTTT. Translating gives CASSQLGQGGEKLFF.

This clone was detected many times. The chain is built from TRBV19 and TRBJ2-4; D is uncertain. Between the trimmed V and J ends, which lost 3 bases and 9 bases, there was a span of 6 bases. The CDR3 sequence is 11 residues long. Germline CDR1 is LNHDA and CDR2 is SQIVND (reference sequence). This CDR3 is CASSIMGIQYF. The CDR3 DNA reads TGTGCCAGTAGTATCATGGGCATTCAGTACTTC.